This section outlines one T cell receptor beta chain sequence together with its context. These data originate in a study of T cell responses to AZD1222 COVID-19 vaccine. Sequenced by immunoSEQ multiplex PCR; TCRdb stores in-frame clones only, minus some. The sample includes 85,000 or so clones, around 84% seen only once; the top ten take around 5.9%. Germline lookup yields CDR1 SGHAT and CDR2 FQNNGV. V was cut by 5 bases and J by 0 bases, with 11 bases left in between. The CDR3 is 14 residues long. The material was peripheral blood, obtained 28 days after the second AZD1222 dose. The source of this sequence is an adult who received the AZD1222 COVID-19 vaccine. The chain employs TRBV11-2 and TRBJ2-7; TRBD2 might be the D (5 bases). This CDR3 is CASSRSGSSYEQYF. CDR3 sequence (DNA): TGTGCCAGCAGCCGGTCGGGGAGCTCCTACGAGCAGTACTTC.